Following are 4 T cell receptor beta chains from one sample sequenced in a study of cytomegalovirus exposure and HLA in healthy donors. Use of 60 Vbeta and 13 Jbeta primers characterized the PCR. Libraries were prepared by immunoSEQ multiplex PCR; TCRdb keeps only in-frame clonotypes and omits some of them. The sample lists approximately 100,000 clones, 60% to 85% occurring once. The material sequenced was PBMCs. The source of these receptors is a man aged 45-65 years in good health and CMV-seronegative.

The V call is TRBV10-1, the J call TRBJ2-2; the D gene is possibly TRBD2 (5 bases). The CDR3 runs to 16 residues. Germline CDR1 reads WNHNN; CDR2 reads SYGVQD (reference sequence). V lost 0 bases and J 1 base, leaving 9 bases between the germline ends. The CDR3 loop is CASSESRGLNTGELFF. The CDR3 nucleotides read TGCGCCAGCAGTGAGTCGAGAGGACTGAACACCGGGGAGCTGTTTTTT.

The genes are TRBV29-1 and TRBJ1-4, with 7 nucleotides matching TRBD1. The V and J ends lost 7 bases and 8 bases, in that order; junction bases with no gene match: 10. The CDR3 totals 13 residues. CDR1 SQVTM and CDR2 ANQGSEA come from the germline V gene. CDR3 amino acids: CSGTFSGGEKLFF. The CDR3 DNA is TGCAGCGGCACTTTTTCAGGGGGGGAAAAACTGTTTTTT.

The V gene is TRBV6-5, the J gene TRBJ1-4; unclear D gene. Looked up from germline, CDR1 is MNHEY and CDR2 is SVGAGI. The ends were cut back, 2 bases at V and 11 bases at J, with 18 bases in the middle. This CDR3 has 15 residues. The CDR3 bases are TGTGCCAGCAGTTACATGAGCGGCCGAGGTGTTAAACTGTTTTTT. Translation gives CASSYMSGRGVKLFF.

This chain joins TRBV28 and TRBJ1-5, with 9 bases lining up with TRBD1. V was clipped by 7 bases and J by 7 bases; unmatched bases: 14. CDR3 length: 16 amino acids. Germline CDR1 and CDR2: MDHEN and SYDVKM. The CDR3 reads CASIPPGQGWGQPQHF. In nucleotides, the CDR3 is TGTGCCAGCATACCTCCGGGACAGGGTTGGGGCCAGCCCCAGCATTTT. Full variable domain (rest looked up from reference TRBV28 and TRBJ1-5): DVKVTQSSRYLVKRTGEKVFLECVQDMDHENMFWYRQDPGLGLRLIYFSYDVKMKEKGDIPEGYSVSREKKERFSLILESASTNQTSMYLCASIPPGQGWGQPQHFGDGTRLSIL.